Listed here are 6 T cell receptor beta chains from one sample, sequenced in a study of radiotherapy plus CTLA-4 blockade in lung cancer. The table came from immunoSEQ multiplex PCR; TCRdb's copy has only in-frame clones and leaves some out. This sample has about 97,000 clones, with about four fifths found just once. The sequencing used peripheral blood, collected from a patient treated with radiotherapy plus ipilimumab. Receptor source: a human donor with non-small cell lung cancer who had a partial response to radiotherapy plus ipilimumab. Some clones in this sample may be carry-over from other donors' samples.

The V call is TRBV6-1, the J call TRBJ1-4, with 10 bases identical to TRBD1. Trimming cost V 6 bases and J 8 bases; bases outside gene matches: 9. CDR1 and CDR2 from the germline V gene are MNHNS and SASEGT. The CDR3 runs 15 residues. CDR3 amino acids: CASRGTGAPGEKLFF. The CDR3 DNA reads as TGTGCCAGCAGAGGGACAGGGGCCCCTGGAGAAAAACTGTTTTTT.

The rearrangement uses TRBV7-3 and TRBJ2-2; TRBD1 agrees at 12 bases. The germline V gene encodes CDR1 SGHTA and CDR2 FQGTGA. After removal of 3 bases from V and 3 bases from J, the junction contained 8 bases not matched to a gene. The CDR3 length is 18 residues. In DNA, the CDR3 is TGTGCCAGCAGCTTCGGGACAGGGGGCGCGGGTTACACCGGGGAGCTGTTTTTT. It yields the protein CASSFGTGGAGYTGELFF.

The V call is TRBV19, the J call TRBJ2-7; no reliable D call. This CDR3 has 17 amino acids. V was pared by 7 bases and J by 3 bases, with 25 bases between. Germline V gene sequence: CDR1 LNHDA, CDR2 SQIVND (reference sequence). The CDR3 spells CASTPTSAEATNYEQYF. The CDR3 DNA is TGTGCCAGTACGCCGACCAGCGCCGAGGCTACTAACTACGAGCAGTACTTC. Combining the CDR3 with reference TRBV19 and TRBJ2-7 gives the whole variable domain DGGITQSPKYLFRKEGQNVTLSCEQNLNHDAMYWYRQDPGQGLRLIYYSQIVNDFQKGDIAEGYSVSREKKESFPLTVTSAQKNPTAFYLCASTPTSAEATNYEQYFGPGTRLTVT.

V is TRBV9 and J is TRBJ2-5, with TRBD2 identical over 7 bases. The ends lost 3 bases at V and 2 bases at J; junction bases unmatched: 16. CDR3 length: 18 residues. From germline, CDR1 is SGDLS and CDR2 YYNGEE. The CDR3 here is CASSEEGPTWEGQETQYF. In DNA, the CDR3 is TGTGCCAGCAGCGAGGAAGGGCCGACGTGGGAGGGACAAGAGACCCAGTACTTC.

V gene TRBV28 combines with J gene TRBJ1-5, with TRBD1 matching 12 bases. The CDR3 is made up of 19 amino acids. Germline loops: CDR1 MDHEN, CDR2 SYDVKM. V shed 1 base, J shed 2 bases, and the junction held 9 bases outside the gene matches. CDR3 nucleotide sequence: TGTGCCAGCAGTTTATCTGCGGGACAGGGGGCTGGAGGCAATCAGCCCCAGCATTTT. Protein sequence: CASSLSAGQGAGGNQPQHF.

The CDR3 loop reads CASSRPLAGGNYEQYF. The DNA for the CDR3 is TGTGCCAGCAGTCGGCCCCTAGCGGGAGGGAACTACGAGCAGTACTTC. The chain has TRBV28 and TRBJ2-7; TRBD2 matches at 12 bases. The CDR3 runs 16 residues. In germline, CDR1 is MDHEN, CDR2 SYDVKM. The trim removed 5 bases at V and 3 bases at J, leaving 8 bases unmatched.